The following is a TCR beta chain sequence with its context. Its target is not known. This record comes from a study of CXCR3-negative and CXCR3-positive naive CD8 T cells. Study-wide background: Overall TRB read output was about 135 million, and each library contained about 1.5 +/- 0.3 million reads.

With UMI labels, 5' RACE was used to prepare the TRB cDNA libraries. After re-calling the 5' RACE reads, TCRdb lists one entry per CDR3 protein, DNA absent. The sample data list 4,500 to 6,500 distinct CDR3 sequences. Whole-study results and caveats: Naive subsets did not differ in surface CD5, and the authors estimated TCR strength using properties of the TRB CDR3. High diversity, comparable across both naive subsets, contrasted with much lower diversity in memory CD8+ cells. Researchers report that CXCR3-positive naive cells carry more hydrophobic TRB CDR3s than CXCR3-negative naive cells.

This CDR3 has 14 residues. Per the germline V gene, CDR1 is SGHRS and CDR2 is YFSETQ. The material sequenced was naive CXCR3+ CD8+ T cells from blood. As to subset: CD45RO-CCR7+CD27+CD95- naive CD8+ T cells expressing CXCR3 (TNR3+). The TCR sequence derives from a human donor in good health. Some clones in this sample may be carry-over from other donors' samples. V is TRBV5-1 and J is TRBJ2-7; the TRBD1 assignment by TCRdb is unverifiable without DNA. CDR3 region: CASSYGQGSDEQYF. The full variable domain, its missing parts supplied by reference TRBV5-1 and TRBJ2-7, is KAGVTQTPRYLIKTRGQQVTLSCSPISGHRSVSWYQQTPGQGLQFLFEYFSETQRNKGNFPGRFSGRQFSNSRSEMNVSTLELGDSALYLCASSYGQGSDEQYFGPGTRLTVT.